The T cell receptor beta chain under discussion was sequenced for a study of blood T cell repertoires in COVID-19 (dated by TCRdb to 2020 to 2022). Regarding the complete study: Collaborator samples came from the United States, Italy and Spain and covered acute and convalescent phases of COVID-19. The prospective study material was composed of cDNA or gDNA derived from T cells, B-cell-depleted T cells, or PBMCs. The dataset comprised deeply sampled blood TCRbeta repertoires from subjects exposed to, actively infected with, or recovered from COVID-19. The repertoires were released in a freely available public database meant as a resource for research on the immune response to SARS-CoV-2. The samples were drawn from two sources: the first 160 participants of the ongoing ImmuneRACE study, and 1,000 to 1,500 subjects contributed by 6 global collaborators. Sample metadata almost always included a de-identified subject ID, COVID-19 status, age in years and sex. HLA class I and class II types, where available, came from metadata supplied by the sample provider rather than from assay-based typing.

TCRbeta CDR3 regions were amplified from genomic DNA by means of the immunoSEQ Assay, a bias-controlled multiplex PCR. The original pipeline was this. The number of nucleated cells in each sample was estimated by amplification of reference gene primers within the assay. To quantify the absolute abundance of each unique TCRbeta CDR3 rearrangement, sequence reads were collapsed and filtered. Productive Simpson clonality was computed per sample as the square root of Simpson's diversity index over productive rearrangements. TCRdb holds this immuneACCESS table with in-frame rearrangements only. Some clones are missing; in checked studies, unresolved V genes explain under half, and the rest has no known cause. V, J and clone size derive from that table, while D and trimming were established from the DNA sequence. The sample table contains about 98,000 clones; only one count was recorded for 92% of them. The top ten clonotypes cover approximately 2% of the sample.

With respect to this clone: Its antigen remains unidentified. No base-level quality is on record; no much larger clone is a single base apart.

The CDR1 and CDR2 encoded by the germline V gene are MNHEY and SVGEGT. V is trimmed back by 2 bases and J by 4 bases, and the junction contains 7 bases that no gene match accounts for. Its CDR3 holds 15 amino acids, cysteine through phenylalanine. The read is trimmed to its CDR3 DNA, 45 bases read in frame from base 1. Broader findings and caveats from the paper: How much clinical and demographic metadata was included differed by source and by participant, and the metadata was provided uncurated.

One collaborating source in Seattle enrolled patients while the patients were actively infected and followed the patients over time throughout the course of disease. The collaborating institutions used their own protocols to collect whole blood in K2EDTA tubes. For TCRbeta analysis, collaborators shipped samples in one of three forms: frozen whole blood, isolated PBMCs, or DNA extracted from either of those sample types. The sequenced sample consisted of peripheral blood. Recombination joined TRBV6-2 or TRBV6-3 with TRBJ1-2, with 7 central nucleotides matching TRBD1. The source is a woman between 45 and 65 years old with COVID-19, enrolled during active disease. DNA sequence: TGTGCCAGCAGTTACGAAGGAGGGGGCTCCTATGGCTACACCTTC. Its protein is CASSYEGGGSYGYTF.